This TCR beta chain comes out of a study of beta chain features in type 1 diabetes. Background on the study: Age, gender and cell yields were alike across patients and healthy donors.

Notes on the study in general: Patients with Type 1 diabetes showed moderately but significantly shorter TCRB CDR3s in all four CD4+ subsets. HLA influence on TCRB rearrangement stayed unresolved here. Shorter templates might be favored by PCR, and equally so in patients and in controls.

Trimming shortened V by 4 bases and J by 4 bases, and 16 bases separated the two germline ends. This CDR3 is 14 amino acids long. Germline CDR1 GTSNPN, CDR2 SVGIG (reference sequence). Populations obtained by sorting all exceeded 98% purity. Only a few counts were recorded for this clone. The antigen remains unidentified. Expressed TCRB transcripts were sequenced after all isolated RNA was converted to cDNA. Measured with immunoSEQ multiplex PCR; TCRdb has only the in-frame clones, and not every one. The repertoire holds some 350,000 clones, 13% seen once, with over 0.014% in the top ten. The specimen sequenced was naive CD4+ T cells from blood. The V call is TRBV30, the J call TRBJ1-1, with D unclear. This TCR came from a woman aged 18-35 years with type 1 diabetes. The CDR3 reads CAWNPPSTITEAFF. The CDR3 DNA reads as TGTGCCTGGAACCCCCCCTCGACTATCACTGAAGCTTTCTTT.